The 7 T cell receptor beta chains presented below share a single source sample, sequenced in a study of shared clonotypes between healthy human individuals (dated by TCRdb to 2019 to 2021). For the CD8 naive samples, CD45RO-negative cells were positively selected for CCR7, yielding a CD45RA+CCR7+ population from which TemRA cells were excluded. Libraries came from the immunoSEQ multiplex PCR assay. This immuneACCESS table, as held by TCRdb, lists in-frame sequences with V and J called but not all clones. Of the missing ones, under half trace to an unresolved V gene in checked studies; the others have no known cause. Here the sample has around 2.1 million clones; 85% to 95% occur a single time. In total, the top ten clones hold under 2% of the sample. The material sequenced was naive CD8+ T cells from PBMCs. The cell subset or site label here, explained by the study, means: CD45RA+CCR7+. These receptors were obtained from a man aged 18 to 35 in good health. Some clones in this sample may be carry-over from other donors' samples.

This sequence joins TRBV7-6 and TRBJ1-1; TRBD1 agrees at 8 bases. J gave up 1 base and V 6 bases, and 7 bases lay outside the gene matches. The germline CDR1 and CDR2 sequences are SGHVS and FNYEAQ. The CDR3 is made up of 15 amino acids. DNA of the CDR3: TGTGCCAGCAGTCCACGGACAGGGAGGAACACTGAAGCTTTCTTT. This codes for CASSPRTGRNTEAFF.

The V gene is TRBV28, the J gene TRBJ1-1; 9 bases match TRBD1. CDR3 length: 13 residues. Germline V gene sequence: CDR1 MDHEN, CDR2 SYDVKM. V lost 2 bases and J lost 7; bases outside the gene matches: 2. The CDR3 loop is CASSLMGQGEAFF. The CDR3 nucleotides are TGTGCCAGCAGTTTAATGGGACAGGGTGAAGCTTTCTTT. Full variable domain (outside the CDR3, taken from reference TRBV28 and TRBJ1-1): DVKVTQSSRYLVKRTGEKVFLECVQDMDHENMFWYRQDPGLGLRLIYFSYDVKMKEKGDIPEGYSVSREKKERFSLILESASTNQTSMYLCASSLMGQGEAFFGQGTRLTVV.

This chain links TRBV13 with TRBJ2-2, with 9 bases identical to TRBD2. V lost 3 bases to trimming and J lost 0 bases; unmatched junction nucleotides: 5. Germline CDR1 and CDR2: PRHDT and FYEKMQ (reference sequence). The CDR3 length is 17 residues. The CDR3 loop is CASSFSLAGTNTGELFF. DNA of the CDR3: TGTGCCAGCAGCTTCAGTCTAGCGGGGACGAACACCGGGGAGCTGTTTTTT.

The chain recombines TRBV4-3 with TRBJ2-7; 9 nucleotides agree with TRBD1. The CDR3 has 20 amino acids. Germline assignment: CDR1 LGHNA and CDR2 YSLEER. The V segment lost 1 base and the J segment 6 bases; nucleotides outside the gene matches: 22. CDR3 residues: CASSQAPGQGYRLAPSEQYF. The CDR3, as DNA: TGCGCCAGCAGCCAAGCGCCGGGACAGGGTTACCGACTAGCTCCGTCCGAGCAGTACTTC.

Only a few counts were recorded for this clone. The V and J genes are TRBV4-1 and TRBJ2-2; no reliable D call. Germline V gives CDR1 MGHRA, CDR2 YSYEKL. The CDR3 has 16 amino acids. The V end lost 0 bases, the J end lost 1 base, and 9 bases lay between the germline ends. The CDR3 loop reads CASSQEGIENTGELFF. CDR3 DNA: TGCGCCAGCAGCCAAGAGGGGATAGAGAACACCGGGGAGCTGTTTTTT.

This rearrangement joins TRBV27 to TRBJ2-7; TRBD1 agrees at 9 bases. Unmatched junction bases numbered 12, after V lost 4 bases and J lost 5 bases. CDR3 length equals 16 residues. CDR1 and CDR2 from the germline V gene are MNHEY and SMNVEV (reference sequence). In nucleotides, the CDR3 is TGTGCCAGCAGTTCCCCGACAGGGGGAGTAAACGACGAGCAGTACTTC. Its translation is CASSSPTGGVNDEQYF.

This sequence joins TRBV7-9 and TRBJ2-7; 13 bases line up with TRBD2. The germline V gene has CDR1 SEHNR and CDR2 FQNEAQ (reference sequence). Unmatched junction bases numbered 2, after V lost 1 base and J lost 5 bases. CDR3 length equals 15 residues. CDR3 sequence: CASSLGTSGRDEQYF. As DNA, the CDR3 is TGTGCCAGCAGCTTAGGGACTAGCGGGAGAGACGAGCAGTACTTC.